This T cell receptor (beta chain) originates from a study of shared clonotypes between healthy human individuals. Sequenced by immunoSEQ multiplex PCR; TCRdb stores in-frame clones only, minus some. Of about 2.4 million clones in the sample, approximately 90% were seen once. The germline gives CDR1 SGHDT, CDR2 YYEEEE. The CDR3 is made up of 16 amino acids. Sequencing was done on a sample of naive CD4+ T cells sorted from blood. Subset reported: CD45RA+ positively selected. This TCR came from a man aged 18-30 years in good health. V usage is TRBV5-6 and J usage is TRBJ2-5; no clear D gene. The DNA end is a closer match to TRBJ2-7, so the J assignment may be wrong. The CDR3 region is CASSFERTLPIDEQYF. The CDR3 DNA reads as TGTGCCAGCAGCTTTGAGCGTACGCTGCCTATAGACGAGCAGTACTTC.